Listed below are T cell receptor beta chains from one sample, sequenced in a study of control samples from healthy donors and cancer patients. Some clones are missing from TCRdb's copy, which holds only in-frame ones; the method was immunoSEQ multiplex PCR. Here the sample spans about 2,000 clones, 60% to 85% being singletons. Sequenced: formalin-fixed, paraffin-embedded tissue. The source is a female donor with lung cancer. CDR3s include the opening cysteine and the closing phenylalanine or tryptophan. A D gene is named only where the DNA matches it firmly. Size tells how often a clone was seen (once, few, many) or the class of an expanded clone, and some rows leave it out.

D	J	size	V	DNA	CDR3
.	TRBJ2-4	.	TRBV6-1	TGTGCCAGCAGTGAGGCCAGGGTAGTGGCCAAAAACATTCAGTACTTC	CASSEARVVAKNIQYF
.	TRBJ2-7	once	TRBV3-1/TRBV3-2	TGTGCCAGCAGCCTCGGACGGGGCTACGAGCAGTACTTC	CASSLGRGYEQYF
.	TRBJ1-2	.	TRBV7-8	TGTGCCAGCAGCTTAGGGGGCAGCGCATCTTATGGCTACACCTTC	CASSLGGSASYGYTF
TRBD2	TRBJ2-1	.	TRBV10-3	TGTGCCATCAAGGGGACTAGCGGGAGGGCCGTGGATGAGCAGTTCTTC	CAIKGTSGRAVDEQFF
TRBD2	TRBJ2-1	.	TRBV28	TGTGCCAGCAGCCCCGGACTAGCGGGCAGCAATGAGCAGTTCTTC	CASSPGLAGSNEQFF
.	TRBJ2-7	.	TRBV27	TGTGCCAGCAGTCCCGGGTCCTCAGGCGAGCAGTACTTC	CASSPGSSGEQYF
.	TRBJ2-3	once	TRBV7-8	TGTGCCAGCAGCCACGGGGTGGCAGATACGCAGTATTTT	CASSHGVADTQYF
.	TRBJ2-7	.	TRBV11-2	TGTGCCAGCGAAGATAGCTCCTACGAGCAGTACTTC	CASEDSSYEQYF
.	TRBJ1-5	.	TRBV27	TGTGCCAGCAGTAAGGATCGGAATCAGCCCCAGCATTTT	CASSKDRNQPQHF
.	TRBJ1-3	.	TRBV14	TGTGCCAGCAGCCGAAGTGGCGAGGGGTCGGCCATATATTTT	CASSRSGEGSAIYF
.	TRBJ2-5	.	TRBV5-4	TGTGCCAGCAGCTTAAAGGGGGAGACCCAGTACTTC	CASSLKGETQYF
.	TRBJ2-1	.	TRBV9	TGTGCCAGCAGCGGCAACCTAGGTCCTGAGCAGTTCTTC	CASSGNLGPEQFF
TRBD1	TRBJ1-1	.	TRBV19	TGTGCCAGTAGTATCGGGACAGCGACTGAAGCTTTCTTT	CASSIGTATEAFF
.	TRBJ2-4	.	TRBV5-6	TGTGCCAGCAGCTTCGGCGACCAAAACATTCAGTACTTC	CASSFGDQNIQYF
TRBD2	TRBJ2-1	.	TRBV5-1	TGCGCCAGCAGCACTGGGACTAGCGGGAGCAATGAGCAGTTCTTC	CASSTGTSGSNEQFF
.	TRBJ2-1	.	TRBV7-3	TGTGCCAGCAGCTTAACCAAACGACAGGCGGGTTCCTACAATGAGCAGTTCTTC	CASSLTKRQAGSYNEQFF
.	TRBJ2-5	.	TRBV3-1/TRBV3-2	TGTGCCAGCAGTGCTCCGGGCCGCCCGGAGACCCAGTACTTC	CASSAPGRPETQYF
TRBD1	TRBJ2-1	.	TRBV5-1	TGCGCCAGCAGCCCGGGGACAGGATCGGAGCAGTTCTTC	CASSPGTGSEQFF
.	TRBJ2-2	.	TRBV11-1	TGTGCCAGCAGCTTCGCAGGGGCCGCGAACACCGGGGAGCTGTTTTTT	CASSFAGAANTGELFF
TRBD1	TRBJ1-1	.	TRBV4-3	TGCGCCAGCAGCCGAACCCGAGGTGCAGGGGGCGTCACTGAAGCTTTCTTT	CASSRTRGAGGVTEAFF
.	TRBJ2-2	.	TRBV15	TGTGCCACCAGCAGAGCCCGGAACACCGGGGAGCTGTTTTTT	CATSRARNTGELFF
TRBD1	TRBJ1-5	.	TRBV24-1	TGTGCCACCAGTGCTTCGGGGACAGGGGGCGGCCAGCCCCAGCATTTT	CATSASGTGGGQPQHF
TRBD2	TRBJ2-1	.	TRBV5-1	TGCGCCAGCAGCTTGGCACTAGCGGGAGTTATGGATGAGCAGTTCTTC	CASSLALAGVMDEQFF
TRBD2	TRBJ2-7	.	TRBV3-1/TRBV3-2	TGTGCCAGCAGCCTACTAGCGACATCCTACGAGCAGTACTTC	CASSLLATSYEQYF
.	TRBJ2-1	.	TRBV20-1	TGCAGTGCTTGGGAAAATGAGCAGTTCTTC	CSAWENEQFF
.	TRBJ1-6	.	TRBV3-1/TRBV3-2	TGTGCCAGCAGCGGATTTGATCCCATTTCATACCATTATAATTCACCCCTCCACTTT	CASSGFDPISYHYNSPLHF
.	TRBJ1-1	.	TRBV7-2	TGTGCCAGCAGCTTTACATGGGACTCTCAAGCTTTCTTT	CASSFTWDSQAFF
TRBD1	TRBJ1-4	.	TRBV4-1	TGCGCCAGCAGCCAAGTCGGGGGCAGGGGGCGAGAAAAACTGTTTTTT	CASSQVGGRGREKLFF
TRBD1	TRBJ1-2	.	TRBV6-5	TGTGCCAGCAGTTACTCGACCCTGGGACAGGGTGGAGGCTACACCTTC	CASSYSTLGQGGGYTF
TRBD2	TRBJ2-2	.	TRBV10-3	TGTGCCATCGAGACTAGCACCGAGGAGCTGTTTTTT	CAIETSTEELFF
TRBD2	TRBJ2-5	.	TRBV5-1	TGCGCCAGCAGCGCCGGACTAGCGCGGGAGACCCAGTACTTC	CASSAGLARETQYF
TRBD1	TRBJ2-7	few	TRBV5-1	TGCGCCAGCAGCTTGGCCGTGACAGGGGAGGACGAGCAGTACTTC	CASSLAVTGEDEQYF
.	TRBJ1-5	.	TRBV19	TGTGCCAGTAGTGCAGGGGTCCGTCAGCCCCAGCATTTT	CASSAGVRQPQHF
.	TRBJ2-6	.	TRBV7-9	TGTGCCAGCAGCTCCACCTTCGGCTCTGGGGCCAACGTCCTGACTTTC	CASSSTFGSGANVLTF
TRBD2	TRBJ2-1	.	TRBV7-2	TGTGCCAGCAGCTTAGTTTCTAGCGGCTACAATGAGCAGTTCTTC	CASSLVSSGYNEQFF
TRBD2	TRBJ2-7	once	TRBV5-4	TGTGCCAGCAGCTTGCGTCTAGCGGGAGTCGTTGAGCAGTACTTC	CASSLRLAGVVEQYF
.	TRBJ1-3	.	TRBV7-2	TGTGCCAGCAGCTTGCGGCCAAAGGACACCATATATTTT	CASSLRPKDTIYF
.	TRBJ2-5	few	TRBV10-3	TGTGCCAGCGGCGGTGGTTACCAAGAGACCCAGTACTTC	CASGGGYQETQYF
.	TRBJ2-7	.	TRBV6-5	TGTGCCAGCAATTCGGCAGGGAGGGGGTACGAGCAGTACTTC	CASNSAGRGYEQYF
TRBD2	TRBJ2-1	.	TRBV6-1	TGTGCCAGCAGTGAATTTGGTAGGACTAGCGGGAGTAGGGAAAATGAGCAGTTCTTC	CASSEFGRTSGSRENEQFF